In its sample, the clone carrying this TCR beta chain was seen many times. Its antigen is not identified. Germline CDR1 SGHVS, CDR2 FNYEAQ. With 5 bases removed from V and 0 bases from J, the gap between germline ends came to 16 bases. The CDR3 totals 16 residues. From the reads, TCRdb called clonotypes with MiXCR, one entry per CDR3 protein. The sample includes under 850,000 distinct CDR3 sequences, 35% to 45% of them seen just once. This record belongs to a study of T cell repertoires in cytomegalovirus infection. On the study more broadly: Through public TCR beta signatures, both CMV infection and matching HLA type were indicated.

Study outcomes and limitations: Adding up the frequency of public TCR beta families identified people who carried CMV plus the relevant HLA. HLA-C-restricted CMV clonotypes gave the most frequent clonotype in two of eight donors.

This sequence originates from a human donor in good health (CMV status not recorded). Some clones in this sample may be carry-over from other donors' samples. Sequencing used PBMCs. The rearrangement joins TRBV7-6 to TRBJ1-1; D is uncertain. The CDR3 nucleotides read TGTGCCAGCAGCAAAGCGGGCACCCCCATGAACACTGAAGCTTTCTTT. It specifies CASSKAGTPMNTEAFF.